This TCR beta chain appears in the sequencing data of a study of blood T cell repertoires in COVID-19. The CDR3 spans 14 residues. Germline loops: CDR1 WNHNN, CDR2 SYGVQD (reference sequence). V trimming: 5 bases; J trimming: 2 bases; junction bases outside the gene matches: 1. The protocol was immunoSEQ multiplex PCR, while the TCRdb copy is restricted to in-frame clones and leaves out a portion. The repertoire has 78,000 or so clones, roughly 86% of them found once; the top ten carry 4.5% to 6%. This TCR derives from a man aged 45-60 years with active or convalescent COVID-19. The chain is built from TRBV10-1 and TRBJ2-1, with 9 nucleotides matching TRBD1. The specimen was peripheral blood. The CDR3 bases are TGCGCCAGCAGTAGACAGGGGGCCTACAATGAGCAGTTCTTC. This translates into CASSRQGAYNEQFF.